This T cell receptor beta chain derives from a study of cytomegalovirus exposure and HLA in healthy donors. Points from the study as a whole: Most TCR beta V segments were productive about 87% or about 30% of the time in an earlier analysis. Reportedly, a later analysis found an Asian-associated ancestry cluster had fewer N-insertions than the approximately 670-donor mean. Some V segments could not be told apart, so they were left out, TRBV6-2 and TRBV6-3 among them.

Per germline, CDR1 SEHNR and CDR2 FQNEAQ (reference sequence). The CDR3 runs to 15 residues. V was clipped by 5 bases and J by 6 bases, with 17 bases between them. Primers included in the PCR were 60 Vbeta and 13 Jbeta primers. Per the original methods: Later, roughly 86 million unique TCR beta chains were counted in an analysis, and roughly 11 million of them were shared. This table comes from immunoSEQ multiplex PCR, and its TCRdb copy is limited to in-frame clones, with some not included. That table gives V, J and clone size, and the DNA gave D and trimming. This sample has more than 150,000 clones; roughly 84% occur once, and the top ten carry less than 2.5%. Points on this clone: The antigen is unknown.

The TCR comes from a woman aged 18-35 years in good health and CMV-seronegative. The sequenced material came from PBMCs. V and J are TRBV7-9 and TRBJ2-1; weak D call: TRBD2 (6 bases). The CDR3 here is CASSPATGVFNEQFF. The CDR3 DNA follows: TGTGCCAGCAGCCCAGCTACGGGAGTTTTCAATGAGCAGTTCTTC.